In this sample, the clone carrying this T cell receptor (beta chain) turned up a few times. What it binds is not known. This entry is derived from a study of T cell repertoires in cytomegalovirus infection. Study context: Both a matching HLA type and CMV infection were indicated by public TCR beta signatures. Findings and limits, study-wide: Ex vivo responses were dominated by HLA-C-restricted CMV-specific TCR beta clonotypes. Identification of carriers of CMV plus the relevant HLA was performed using cumulative public TCR beta family frequency.

In germline, CDR1 is LNHDA, CDR2 SQIVND (reference sequence). CDR3 length: 14 residues. The junction had 4 bases not matched to a gene; V was cut back by 3 bases and J by 4 bases. TCRdb reprocessed the reads via MiXCR and lists one record per CDR3 protein. Here the sample spans some 200,000 distinct CDR3 sequences, approximately 20% being singletons. This clonotype was sampled from a human donor in good health (CMV status not recorded). Some clones in this sample may be carry-over from other donors' samples. The sample comprised PBMCs. The V and J genes are TRBV19 and TRBJ2-5; TRBD1 agrees at 8 bases. The chain's CDR3 is CASSIDRGPETQYF. CDR3 nucleotides: TGTGCCAGTAGTATCGACAGGGGTCCAGAGACCCAGTACTTC.